Following are 31 T cell receptor gamma chains from one sample sequenced in a study of gamma delta lymphoproliferative disorders and STAT genes. TCRdb processed the multiplex PCR reads again with the CATT caller. The repertoire includes 810 or so gamma-chain clones, around 15% of them detected once, and 37% sits in the top ten. PBMCs from patients and controls supplied the genomic DNA for sequencing. Sequenced material: blood. The receptors derive from a human donor in good health.

This clone was counted a few times. It differs at one base from a far larger clone, so likely a read error. This specimen includes other DNA sequences encoding the same CDR3. The chain combines TRGV4 with TRGJP2. Here the J gene was assigned by germline matching of the DNA, as TCRdb has none. The CDR3 runs to 14 residues. Germline loops: CDR1 EGSTGY, CDR2 YDSYTSSV. Losses at the gene ends were 1 base for V and 5 bases for J; bases not matched to a gene: 4. The CDR3 spells CATWDGRSDWIKTF. CDR3 coding DNA: TGTGCCACCTGGGATGGCAGGAGTGATTGGATCAAGACGTTT.

This clone is classed as large (0.1 to 1%). The sample contains more than one DNA sequence encoding this CDR3. The chain combines TRGV4 with TRGJ1 or TRGJ2. TCRdb supplies no J gene; here it was assigned by aligning the nucleotide sequence to germline. V lost 1 base, J lost 7 bases, and 1 base stayed unmatched. The CDR3 has 11 amino acids. Germline V lookup: CDR1 EGSTGY, CDR2 YDSYTSSV. The CDR3 loop reads CATWDGYKKLF. CDR3 in DNA: TGTGCCACCTGGGATGGATATAAGAAACTCTTT.

This clone was detected only a few times. TCRdb has a much larger clone's protein, which differs at residue 5 from the translation of this DNA, likely because of a read error; what is shown is the protein translated from the DNA. V gene TRGV2 combines with J gene TRGJ1 or TRGJ2. The J gene is not listed in TCRdb, so it was assigned here from a DNA match to germline. CDR3 size: 12 residues. Germline V lookup: CDR1 EGSNGY, CDR2 YDSYNSKV. J was trimmed by 4 bases and V by 6 bases; bases with no gene match: 6. The CDR3 is CATWRLYYKKLF. As DNA, the CDR3 is TGTGCCACCTGGAGGTTGTATTATAAGAAACTCTTT.

This clone was detected only a few times. The protein held in TCRdb is that of a much larger clone and does not match this DNA's translation at residue 9, likely because of a read error; the protein shown is translated from the DNA. The chain links TRGV11 to TRGJ1 or TRGJ2. The J gene was missing in TCRdb and was found by matching the end of the DNA to germline. TRGV11 is an open reading frame whose function is uncertain. The CDR3 sequence is 14 residues long. V dropped 0 bases and J dropped 6; count of bases not matched to a gene: 5. CDR3 residues: CACWIRHVRYKKLF. The CDR3 DNA is TGTGCCTGCTGGATTAGGCACGTCCGTTATAAGAAACTCTTT.

This clone is categorized as large. The chain links TRGV4 to TRGJ1 or TRGJ2. No J segment appears in TCRdb, so it was assigned here by matching the sequence to germline. The V segment lost 1 base and the J segment 3 bases; nucleotides outside the gene matches: 6. The CDR3 covers 14 residues. Germline assignment: CDR1 EGSTGY and CDR2 YDSYTSSV. In DNA form, the CDR3 reads TGTGCCACCTGGGATGGCCACCTTTATTATAAGAAACTCTTT. Translating it yields CATWDGHLYYKKLF.

In this sample, this clone is medium-sized. V usage is TRGV2 and J usage is TRGJ1 or TRGJ2. The J gene is not listed in TCRdb, so it was assigned here from a DNA match to germline. V lost 0 bases, J lost 6 bases, and 5 bases stayed unmatched. Looked up from germline, CDR1 is EGSNGY and CDR2 is YDSYNSKV. The CDR3 spans 13 residues. The CDR3: CATWDGLFYKKLF. The CDR3 DNA follows: TGTGCCACCTGGGACGGGCTTTTTTATAAGAAACTCTTT.

This clone is medium-sized in the sample. The V and J genes are TRGV9 and TRGJ1 or TRGJ2. TCRdb leaves out the J gene; it was filled in here by matching the DNA to germline. The CDR3 has 19 residues. Trimming cost V 11 bases and J 5 bases; bases outside gene matches: 33. Germline CDR1 and CDR2: GITISATS and ISYDGTV (reference sequence). In DNA form, the CDR3 reads TGTGCCTCGTTCCCACGTCTTTCTGGCTCCCTTGAGTCAGATTATAAGAAACTCTTT. Amino acid sequence: CASFPRLSGSLESDYKKLF.

By proportion, this clone is large. The J gene has no call, while the V gene is TRGV8. The germline CDR1 and CDR2 sequences are VENAVY and YDSYNSRV. The CDR3 has 10 amino acids. CDR3 DNA: TGTGCCACCTGGGATGGACGAAAGGTCTTT. Protein sequence: CATWDGRKVF.

Judged by abundance, this clone is medium-sized. The genes are TRGV10 and TRGJ1 or TRGJ2. TCRdb gives no J gene; it was assigned here by matching the DNA to germline. TRGV10 is given ORF status, its function remaining uncertain. The V and J ends lost 8 bases and 3 bases, in that order; junction bases with no gene match: 5. The CDR3 totals 12 residues. Written as DNA, the CDR3 is TGTGCTGCGTGGGGTGCTTATTATAAGAAACTCTTT. Translation: CAAWGAYYKKLF.

In its sample, this clone is large (0.1 to 1%). The rearrangement links TRGV10 to TRGJ1 or TRGJ2. TCRdb leaves out the J gene; it was filled in here by matching the DNA to germline. Being an ORF, TRGV10 has a function that is uncertain. J lost 9 bases, V lost 8 bases, and 8 bases had no gene match. The CDR3 covers 11 residues. CDR3 nucleotides: TGTGCTGCGTGGGACCGTAGTAAGAAACTCTTT. It yields the protein CAAWDRSKKLF.

This clone is large in the sample. The chain joins TRGV2 to TRGJ1 or TRGJ2. No J gene is reported in TCRdb; it was inferred here by comparing the DNA with germline. The ends lost 1 base at V and 3 bases at J; junction bases unmatched: 6. The CDR3 length is 14 residues. Germline CDR1 and CDR2: EGSNGY and YDSYNSKV. The chain's CDR3 is CATWDGTGYYKKLF. The CDR3 DNA follows: TGTGCCACCTGGGACGGCACGGGTTATTATAAGAAACTCTTT.

This clone was recorded only once. At one end, the junction sequence differs from germline, possibly due to a read error. V gene TRGV10 combines with J gene TRGJ1 or TRGJ2. The J gene was missing in TCRdb and was found by matching the end of the DNA to germline. TRGV10 is filed as an ORF, its function uncertain. The CDR3 has 10 amino acids. CDR3 nucleotides: TGCGCGGGATTCACGATCGAGAAACTCTTT. Translation: CAGFTIEKLF.

The chain combines TRGV10 with TRGJ1 or TRGJ2. The J gene, missing from TCRdb, was assigned here through DNA to germline matching. TRGV10 has ORF status, its function being uncertain. This CDR3 is 14 amino acids long. V shed 8 bases and J 12 bases; nucleotides not matched to a gene: 20. CDR3 region: CAAWDYNGEYGKLF. The CDR3 DNA reads as TGTGCTGCGTGGGATTATAACGGCGAATACGGGAAACTCTTT.

The J gene is TRGJ1 or TRGJ2, the V gene TRGV4. The J gene, not given by TCRdb, was assigned here from a germline match of the nucleotide sequence. The CDR3 contains 21 residues. J lost 0 bases, V lost 0 bases, and 23 bases had no gene match. Germline assignment: CDR1 EGSTGY and CDR2 YDSYTSSV. The CDR3 protein is CATWDGPGRSAPVSNYYKKLF. In nucleotides, the CDR3 is TGTGCCACCTGGGATGGGCCGGGCCGCTCGGCCCCCGTATCGAATTATTATAAGAAACTCTTT.

The chain recombines TRGV3 with TRGJ1 or TRGJ2. The J gene, absent from TCRdb, was called here by matching the DNA to germline. The CDR3 is made up of 13 amino acids. V trimming: 3 bases; J trimming: 12 bases; junction bases outside the gene matches: 14. Germline V gene sequence: CDR1 VTNTFY, CDR2 YDVSTARD (reference sequence). In DNA, the CDR3 is TGTGCCACCTGGGACCCTCGGGGTATGTGGAAACTCTTT. Its protein product is CATWDPRGMWKLF.

With respect to this clone: A far larger clone is only one base removed, so a read error is likely. This specimen includes other DNA sequences encoding the same CDR3. The rearrangement uses TRGV2 and TRGJ1 or TRGJ2. The J gene, left out of TCRdb, was set here by checking the DNA against germline. The CDR3 totals 12 residues. Germline values: CDR1 EGSNGY, CDR2 YDSYNSKV. CDR3 coding DNA: TGCGCCACCTGGGACGGGAGTGATAAGAAACTCTTT. It translates to CATWDGSDKKLF.

The table lists this clone with a few counts. The limits of the CDR3 on the DNA are not certain, so only TCRdb's listed CDR3 is given. TRGV9 is the V gene, and the J gene was not called. Inclusive of both ends, the CDR3 amounts to 17 amino acids. CDR1 is GITISATS and CDR2 is ISYDGTV in the germline V gene (reference sequence). The CDR3: CALGGPMRNSLAVEQHF.

This clone is categorized as large. The chain combines TRGV10 with TRGJP1. Here the J gene was assigned by germline matching of the DNA, as TCRdb has none. TRGV10 counts as an open reading frame of uncertain function. After removal of 8 bases from V and 6 bases from J, the junction contained 10 bases not matched to a gene. This CDR3 contains 14 residues. DNA of the CDR3: TGTGCTGCGTGGGATTATCCCCCTGGTTGGTTCAAGATATTT. It codes for CAAWDYPPGWFKIF.

Turning to this clone: The protein TCRdb lists belongs to a much larger clone and differs from this DNA's translation at residue 2, which points to a read error; the protein shown is made from the DNA. J is TRGJP2 and V is TRGV4. Here the J gene came from matching the DNA to germline, since TCRdb omits it. The CDR3 is 16 amino acids. Germline V lookup: CDR1 EGSTGY, CDR2 YDSYTSSV. CDR3 DNA sequence: TGTACCACCTGGGACCCTTGGGATAGTAGTGATTGGATCAAGACGTTT. It codes for CTTWDPWDSSDWIKTF.

Details on this clone: The DNA is omitted, as the CDR3 cannot be located on it reliably, and the CDR3 follows TCRdb's listing. The V gene call reads TRGV3; no J gene was called. With termini counted, the CDR3 has 20 amino acids. Germline CDR1 VTNTFY, CDR2 YDVSTARD (reference sequence). CDR3 loop: CATWDRLSIIRNSLAVEQHF.

This sequence joins TRGV9 and TRGJP. Matching the DNA to germline supplied the J gene, which TCRdb does not give. V gave up 0 bases and J gave up 17 bases; unmatched junction bases: 13. The CDR3 spans 16 residues. Germline CDR1 GITISATS, CDR2 ISYDGTV (reference sequence). As DNA, the CDR3 is TGTGCCTTGTGGGAGGTGGGGGGAGTTGGGCAAAAAATCAAGGTATTT. It is translated as CALWEVGGVGQKIKVF.

Concerning this clone itself: TCRdb and the translated DNA give different amino acids at residue 7; the protein presented here is the one translated from the DNA. This rearrangement joins TRGV9 to TRGJ1 or TRGJ2. The J gene is absent in TCRdb and was assigned here via DNA matching to germline. The CDR3 length is 13 residues. Trimming took 0 bases from V and 4 from J; bases not matched to a gene: 3. CDR1 and CDR2 from the germline V gene are GITISATS and ISYDGTV (reference sequence). The DNA for the CDR3 is TGTGCCTTGTGGGAGGTGTCGTATTATAAGAAACTCTTT. It specifies CALWEVSYYKKLF.

In regard to this clone: The DNA is omitted, as the CDR3 cannot be located on it reliably, and the CDR3 follows TCRdb's listing. V gene TRGV10 was called; the J gene was not. TRGV10 is reported as an ORF; its role is uncertain. The CDR3 is 21 residues long, ends included. CDR3 loop: CAAWDYPRIIIRNSLAVEQHF.

This clone was detected only a few times. The chain employs TRGV3 and TRGJ1 or TRGJ2. TCRdb offers no J gene call, so here the DNA was matched to germline to obtain one. The CDR3 is 14 residues long. The V gene end was trimmed by 3 bases and the J gene end by 5 bases; junction bases not matched to a gene: 10. Germline values: CDR1 VTNTFY, CDR2 YDVSTARD (reference sequence). The CDR3 loop is CATWDRSPDYKKLF. The DNA for the CDR3 is TGTGCCACCTGGGACCGTTCCCCGGATTATAAGAAACTCTTT.

This clone was seen more than once but under ten times. A far larger clone is off by one base, so a read error is likely. Different DNA sequences within this sample yield the same CDR3. The CDR3 DNA reads as TGTGCCACCTGGGACAGGCTGGTCACCGGTTGGTTCAAGATATTT. Its translation: CATWDRLVTGWFKIF. This chain links TRGV3 with TRGJP1. Here the J gene was assigned by germline matching of the DNA, as TCRdb has none. The CDR3 spans 15 residues. Germline-derived CDR1 and CDR2 are VTNTFY and YDVSTARD (reference sequence). J gave up 8 bases and V 0 bases, and 9 bases lay outside the gene matches.

By share, this clone ranks as large (0.1 to 1%). The DNA is left out, because the CDR3 cannot be placed on it with certainty; the CDR3 is given as TCRdb lists it. The J gene was not called, though the V gene is TRGV11. TRGV11 is an ORF, and what it does is uncertain. Inclusive of both ends, the CDR3 amounts to 16 amino acids. The CDR3 spells CTTVPAGLGTDFEKLF.

In this sample, this clone turned up once. The chain uses TRGV9 and TRGJ1 or TRGJ2. TCRdb supplies no J gene; here it was assigned by aligning the nucleotide sequence to germline. V was pared by 0 bases and J by 3 bases, with 5 bases of the junction left unmatched. The CDR3 runs 14 residues. Germline CDR1 GITISATS, CDR2 ISYDGTV (reference sequence). CDR3 sequence reads: CALWEVHPYYKKLF. CDR3 nucleotides: TGTGCCTTGTGGGAGGTGCACCCTTATTATAAGAAACTCTTT.

This clone is large within its sample. The chain employs TRGV8 and TRGJ1 or TRGJ2. The J gene, absent from TCRdb, was called here by matching the DNA to germline. The CDR3 extends over 13 amino acids. J lost 5 bases, V lost 5 bases, and 9 bases had no gene match. Per the germline V gene, CDR1 is VENAVY and CDR2 is YDSYNSRV. This CDR3 is CATWAPRNYKKLF. In nucleotides, the CDR3 is TGTGCCACCTGGGCCCCAAGGAATTATAAGAAACTCTTT.

This clone is medium-sized by share. V usage is TRGV5P and J usage is TRGJ1 or TRGJ2. TCRdb does not report a J gene; here it was assigned by matching the DNA to germline references. TRGV5P is assigned pseudogene status. The CDR3 has 12 residues. The DNA of the CDR3 is TGTGCCACCTGGGGCAACCCGGATAAGAAACTCTTT. This gives the protein CATWGNPDKKLF.

In its sample, this clone ranks as medium-sized. The chain uses TRGV3 and TRGJ1 or TRGJ2. Assignment of the J gene here rests on matching the DNA to germline, because TCRdb gives none. Per germline, CDR1 VTNTFY and CDR2 YDVSTARD (reference sequence). Trimming cost V 5 bases and J 7 bases; bases outside gene matches: 14. There are 14 residues in the CDR3. The CDR3 reads CATWGGVFKYKKLF. CDR3 coding DNA: TGTGCCACCTGGGGCGGGGTATTTAAATATAAGAAACTCTTT.

This clone is categorized as medium-sized. The chain links TRGV2 to TRGJ1 or TRGJ2. Assignment of the J gene here rests on matching the DNA to germline, because TCRdb gives none. The trim removed 0 bases at V and 0 bases at J, leaving 5 bases unmatched. The CDR3 extends over 15 amino acids. Germline-derived CDR1 and CDR2 are EGSNGY and YDSYNSKV. The CDR3 here is CATWDGRGNYYKKLF. In DNA, the CDR3 is TGTGCCACCTGGGACGGGCGGGGGAATTATTATAAGAAACTCTTT.